The clone carrying this TCR beta chain was counted between two and nine times. What it binds is unknown. This entry is derived from a study of response to subunit inactivated influenza vaccine. Study-wide findings and caveats: The authors proposed limited new T cell recruitment per seasonal influenza vaccination.

Trimming took off 3 bases at V and 7 bases at J, with 15 bases between the two ends. CDR3 length equals 15 residues. One entry per CDR3 protein results from TCRdb running MiXCR on the RT-PCR reads. This sample has around 500,000 distinct CDR3 sequences, with approximately 11% found just once. Here the sequenced sample was PBMCs from blood, taken 45 days after vaccination. The chain recombines TRBV12-3 or TRBV12-4 with TRBJ1-4; a possible D gene is TRBD1 (6 bases). The source is a man aged 45-60 years who received an inactivated influenza vaccine. This chain's CDR3 is CASSFFGGAGEKLFF. The CDR3 region has the DNA TGTGCCAGCAGTTTTTTCGGGGGCGCCGGTGAAAAACTGTTTTTT.